These T cell receptor beta chains were read from a single sample in a study of tumor-infiltrating lymphocytes in primary liver carcinoma. TCRdb called the multiplex PCR reads again in MiXCR, with one record for every CDR3 protein. The sample lists roughly 200,000 distinct CDR3 sequences; over 80% were seen once. Sequencing input: tumor tissue from primary liver carcinoma. These receptors all come from a man in his forties with primary liver carcinoma and hepatitis B virus infection. Both conserved end residues are part of each CDR3. Each record gives: V gene, J gene, D gene, CDR3 protein. D genes are given only for firm matches.

TRBV6-6	TRBJ2-6	NA	CASSYPSESGANVLTF
TRBV6-5	TRBJ2-2	NA	CVSSYQGVLGELFF
TRBV6-1	TRBJ2-1	NA	CTSNEAQGSFSYNEQFF
TRBV6-5	TRBJ1-1	NA	CASRYSQVVTEAFF
TRBV6-1	TRBJ2-3	TRBD1	CATKSGTGTQYF
TRBV29-1	TRBJ2-1	NA	CSDARDFTWEQFF
TRBV19	TRBJ2-3	NA	CASNIGALTDTQYF
TRBV19	TRBJ2-3	NA	CASSWYDTQYF
TRBV11-1	TRBJ1-1	NA	CASSLAGAGNTEAFF
TRBV11-2	TRBJ1-5	NA	CASSLVGLTGSNQPQLF
TRBV20-1	TRBJ2-3	NA	CSVSQPTDTQYF
TRBV11-1	TRBJ2-3	NA	CASSSWGTSVGASTDTRYF
TRBV14	TRBJ2-3	NA	CARSQDSEYTRYF